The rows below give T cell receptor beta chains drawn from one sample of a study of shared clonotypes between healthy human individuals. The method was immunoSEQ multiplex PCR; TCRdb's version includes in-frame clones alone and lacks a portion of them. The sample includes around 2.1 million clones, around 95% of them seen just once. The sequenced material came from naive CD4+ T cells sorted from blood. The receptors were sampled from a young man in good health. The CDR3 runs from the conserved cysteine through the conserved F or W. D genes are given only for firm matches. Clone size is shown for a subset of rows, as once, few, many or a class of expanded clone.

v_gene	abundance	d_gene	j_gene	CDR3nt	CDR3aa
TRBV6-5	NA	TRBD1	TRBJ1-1	TGTGCCAGCAGTCGCGGGACAGAGAACACTGAAGCTTTCTTT	CASSRGTENTEAFF
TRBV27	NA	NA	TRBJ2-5	TGTGCCAGCAGGCCGACCGATAGAAAGACCCAGTACTTC	CASRPTDRKTQYF
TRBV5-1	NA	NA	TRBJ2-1	TGCGCCAGTATGTCTGAGCGTATAAATGAGCAGTTCTTC	CASMSERINEQFF
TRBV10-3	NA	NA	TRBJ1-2	TGTGCCATCACAAACGGGGTGTCGGACTATGGCTACACCTTC	CAITNGVSDYGYTF
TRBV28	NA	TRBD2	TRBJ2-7	TGTGCCAGCAGTCGGCGGGGGGAGCAGTACTTC	CASSRRGEQYF
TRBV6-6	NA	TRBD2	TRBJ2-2	TGTGCCAGCAGAACTAGCGGGGGGACCGGGGAGCTGTTTTTT	CASRTSGGTGELFF
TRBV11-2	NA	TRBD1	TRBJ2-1	TGTGCCAGCAGTGGTTACGGGACAGGGCATTATAATGAGCAGTTCTTC	CASSGYGTGHYNEQFF
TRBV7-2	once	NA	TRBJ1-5	TGTGCCAGCAGCTTAGATGGGAATCAGCCCCAGCATTTT	CASSLDGNQPQHF
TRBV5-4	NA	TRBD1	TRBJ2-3	TGTGCCAGCAGCTTGGAAAGAGGGACAGGAGAACGAGCTTTT	CASSLERGTGERAF
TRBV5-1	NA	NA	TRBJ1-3	TGCGCCAGCAGCATAGGATCCTCTGGAAACACCATATATTTT	CASSIGSSGNTIYF
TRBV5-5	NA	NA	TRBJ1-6	TGTGCCAGCAGCTTGATAGTGAGCTCCTATAATTCACCCCTCCACTTT	CASSLIVSSYNSPLHF
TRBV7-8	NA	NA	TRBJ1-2	TGTGCCAGCAGCCCCCATTCCGGATATGGCTACACCTTC	CASSPHSGYGYTF
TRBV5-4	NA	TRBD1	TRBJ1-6	TGTGCCAGCAGCTTTGGACAGGGGCGACAGAATTCACCCCTCCACTTT	CASSFGQGRQNSPLHF
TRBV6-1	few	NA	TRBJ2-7	TGTGCCAGCAGTGAAAGGGGGGACAGCTCCTACGAGCAGTACTTC	CASSERGDSSYEQYF
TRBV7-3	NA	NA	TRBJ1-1	TGTGCCAGCAGCTTATTAGGGGGAAACACTGAAGCTTTCTTT	CASSLLGGNTEAFF
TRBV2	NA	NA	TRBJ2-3	TGTGCCAGCATGTTGCTGCCGGGAGCGGATTCTCATACGCAGTATTTT	CASMLLPGADSHTQYF
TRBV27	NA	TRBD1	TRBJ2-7	TGTGCCAGCAGGGGACAGGGTTCCTACGAGCAGTACTTC	CASRGQGSYEQYF
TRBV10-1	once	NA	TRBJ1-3	TGCGCCAGCAGTGATCCGCATCAGGGAACTGGAAACACCATATATTTT	CASSDPHQGTGNTIYF
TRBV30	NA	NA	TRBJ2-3	TGTGCCTGGAGTGTACTCCAGGGTGGTACACAGATGGCGCAGTATTTT	CAWSVLQGGTQMAQYF
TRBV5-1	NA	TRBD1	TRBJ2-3	TGCGCCAGCAGCTTCCCGGACAGGCATGAAGGAACGCAGTATTTT	CASSFPDRHEGTQYF
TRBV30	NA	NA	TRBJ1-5	TGTGCCTGGAGTGGGGGGGCGCGCAATCAGCCCCAGCATTTT	CAWSGGARNQPQHF
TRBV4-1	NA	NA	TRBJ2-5	TGCGCCAGCAGCCAAGTTCTAGGAGAGACCCAGTACTTC	CASSQVLGETQYF
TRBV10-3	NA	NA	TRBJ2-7	TGTGCCATCAGTGAGTCTGGGGCTGCCGAGCAGTACTTC	CAISESGAAEQYF
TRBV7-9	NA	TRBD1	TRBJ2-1	TGTGCCAGCAGCCGCGACAGGGGCATATACAATGAGCAGTTCTTC	CASSRDRGIYNEQFF
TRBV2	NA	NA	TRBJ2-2	TGTGCCAGCATGGGGGTTAGCACCGGGGAGCTGTTTTTT	CASMGVSTGELFF
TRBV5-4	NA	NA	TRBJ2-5	TGTGCCAGCAGCTTGCTGGGGGCAGGGGAGACCCAGTACTTC	CASSLLGAGETQYF
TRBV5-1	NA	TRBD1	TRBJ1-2	TGCGCCAGCAGCGTTTTGGGACAGGGGTTTGGCTACACCTTC	CASSVLGQGFGYTF
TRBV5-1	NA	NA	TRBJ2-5	TGCGCCAGCAGCTTGGCGTCGGGGGTGGTAGTGGAGACCCAGTACTTC	CASSLASGVVVETQYF